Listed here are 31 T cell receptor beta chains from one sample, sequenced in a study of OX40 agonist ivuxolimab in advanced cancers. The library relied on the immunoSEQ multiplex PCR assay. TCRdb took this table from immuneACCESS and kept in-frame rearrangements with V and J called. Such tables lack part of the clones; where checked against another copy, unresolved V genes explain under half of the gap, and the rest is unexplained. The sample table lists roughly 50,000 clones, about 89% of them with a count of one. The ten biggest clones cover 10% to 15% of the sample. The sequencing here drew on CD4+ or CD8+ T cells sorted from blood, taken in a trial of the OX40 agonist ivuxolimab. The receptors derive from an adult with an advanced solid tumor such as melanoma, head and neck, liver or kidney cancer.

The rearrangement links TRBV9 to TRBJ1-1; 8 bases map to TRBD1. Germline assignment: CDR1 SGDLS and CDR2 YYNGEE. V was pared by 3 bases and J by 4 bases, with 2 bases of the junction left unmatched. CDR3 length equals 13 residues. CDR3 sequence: CASSDTGGTEAFF. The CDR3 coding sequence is TGTGCCAGCAGCGACACAGGGGGCACTGAAGCTTTCTTT.

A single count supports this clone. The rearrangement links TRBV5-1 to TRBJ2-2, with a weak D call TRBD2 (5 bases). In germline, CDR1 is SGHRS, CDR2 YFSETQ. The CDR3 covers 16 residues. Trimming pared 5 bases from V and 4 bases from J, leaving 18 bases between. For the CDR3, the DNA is TGCGCCAGCAGGCCGATTCCCCTAGCTGTCACCGGGGAGCTGTTTTTT. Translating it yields CASRPIPLAVTGELFF. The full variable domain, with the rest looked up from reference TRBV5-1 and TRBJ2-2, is KAGVTQTPRYLIKTRGQQVTLSCSPISGHRSVSWYQQTPGQGLQFLFEYFSETQRNKGNFPGRFSGRQFSNSRSEMNVSTLELGDSALYLCASRPIPLAVTGELFFGEGSRLTVL.

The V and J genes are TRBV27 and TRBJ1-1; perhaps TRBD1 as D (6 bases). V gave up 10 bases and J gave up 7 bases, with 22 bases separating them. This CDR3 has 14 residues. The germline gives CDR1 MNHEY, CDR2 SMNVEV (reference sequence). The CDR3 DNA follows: TGTGCCACTGGACCATCCGGGGGAGGGGGTGAAGCTTTCTTT. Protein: CATGPSGGGGEAFF.

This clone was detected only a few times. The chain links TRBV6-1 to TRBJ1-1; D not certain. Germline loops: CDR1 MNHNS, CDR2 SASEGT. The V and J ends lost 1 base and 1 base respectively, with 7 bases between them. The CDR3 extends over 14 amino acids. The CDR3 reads CASSEVAWNTEAFF. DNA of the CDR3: TGTGCCAGCAGTGAAGTGGCTTGGAACACTGAAGCTTTCTTT.

CDR3: CASSLTVGVLSGGNEQFF. CDR3 nucleotide sequence: TGTGCCAGCAGCTTAACGGTTGGCGTACTCTCGGGGGGCAATGAGCAGTTCTTC. The V and J genes are TRBV7-3 and TRBJ2-1; TRBD2 matches at 7 bases. Germline trimming cut 0 bases from V and 6 bases from J; bases unmatched to any gene: 14. CDR3 length equals 18 residues. CDR1 and CDR2 from the germline V gene are SGHTA and FQGTGA.

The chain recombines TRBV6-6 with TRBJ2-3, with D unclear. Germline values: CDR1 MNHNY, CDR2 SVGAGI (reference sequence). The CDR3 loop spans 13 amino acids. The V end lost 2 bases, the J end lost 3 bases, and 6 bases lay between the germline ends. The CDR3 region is CASSYARTDTQYF. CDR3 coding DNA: TGTGCCAGCAGTTACGCCAGAACAGATACGCAGTATTTT.

The CDR3 nucleotides read TGCGCCAGCAGCTCGGCTACAGGGTGGACTGAAGCTTTCTTT. It encodes CASSSATGWTEAFF. This chain uses TRBV5-1 with TRBJ1-1; D is perhaps TRBD1 (6 bases). Germline-derived CDR1 and CDR2 are SGHRS and YFSETQ. The CDR3 has 14 residues. V lost 3 bases to trimming and J lost 5 bases, with 14 bases between them.

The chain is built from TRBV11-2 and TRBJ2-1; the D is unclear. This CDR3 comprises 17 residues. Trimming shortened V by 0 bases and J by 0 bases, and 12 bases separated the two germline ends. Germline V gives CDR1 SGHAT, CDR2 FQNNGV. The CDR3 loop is CASSLDLPLSSYNEQFF. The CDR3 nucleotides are TGTGCCAGCAGCTTAGATTTGCCCCTGAGCTCCTACAATGAGCAGTTCTTC.

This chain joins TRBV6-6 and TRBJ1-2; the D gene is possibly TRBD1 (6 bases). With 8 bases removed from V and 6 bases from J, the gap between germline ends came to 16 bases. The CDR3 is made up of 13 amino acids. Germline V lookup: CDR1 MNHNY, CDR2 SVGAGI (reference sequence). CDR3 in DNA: TGTGCCAGCGACACAGGGTCTAGCCATGGCTACACCTTC. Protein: CASDTGSSHGYTF.

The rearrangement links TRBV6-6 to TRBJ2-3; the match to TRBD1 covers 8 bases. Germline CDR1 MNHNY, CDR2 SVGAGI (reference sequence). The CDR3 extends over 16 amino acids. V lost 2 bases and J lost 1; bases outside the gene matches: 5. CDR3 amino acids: CASSYQPGQGTDTQYF. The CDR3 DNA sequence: TGTGCCAGCAGTTACCAACCGGGACAGGGCACAGATACGCAGTATTTT.

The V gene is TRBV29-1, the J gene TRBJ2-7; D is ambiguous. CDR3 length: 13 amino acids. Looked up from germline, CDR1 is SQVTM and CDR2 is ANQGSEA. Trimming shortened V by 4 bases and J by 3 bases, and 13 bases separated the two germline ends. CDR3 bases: TGCAGCGTTGGCGCCGGTCTACGCTACGAGCAGTACTTC. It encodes CSVGAGLRYEQYF.

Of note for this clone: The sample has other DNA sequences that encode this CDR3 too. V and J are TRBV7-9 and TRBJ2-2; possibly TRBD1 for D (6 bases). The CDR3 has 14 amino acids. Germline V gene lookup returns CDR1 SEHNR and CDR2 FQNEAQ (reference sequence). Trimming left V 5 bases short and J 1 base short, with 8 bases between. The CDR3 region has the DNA TGTGCCAGCAGCCGGACAGAGAACACCGGGGAGCTGTTTTTT. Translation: CASSRTENTGELFF.

The CDR3: CASSAGLASGQYF. The CDR3, as DNA: TGTGCCAGTAGTGCGGGACTAGCGTCGGGCCAGTACTTC. V and J are TRBV19 and TRBJ2-5, with TRBD2 matching over 10 bases. Germline V gene sequence: CDR1 LNHDA, CDR2 SQIVND (reference sequence). V gave up 5 bases and J gave up 10 bases; unmatched junction bases: 7. There are 13 residues in the CDR3. The variable domain in full, completed from reference TRBV19 and TRBJ2-5, reads DGGITQSPKYLFRKEGQNVTLSCEQNLNHDAMYWYRQDPGQGLRLIYYSQIVNDFQKGDIAEGYSVSREKKESFPLTVTSAQKNPTAFYLCASSAGLASGQYFGPGTRLLVL.

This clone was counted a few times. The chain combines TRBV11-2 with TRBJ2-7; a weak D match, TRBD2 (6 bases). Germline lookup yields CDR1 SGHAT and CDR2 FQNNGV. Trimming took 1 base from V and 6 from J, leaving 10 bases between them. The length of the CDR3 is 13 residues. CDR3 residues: CASSLVPEGEQYF. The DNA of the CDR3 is TGTGCCAGCAGCTTAGTCCCGGAGGGCGAGCAGTACTTC.

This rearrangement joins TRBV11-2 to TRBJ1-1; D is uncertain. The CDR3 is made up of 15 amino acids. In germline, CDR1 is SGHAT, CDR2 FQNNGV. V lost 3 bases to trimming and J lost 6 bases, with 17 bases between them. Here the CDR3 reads CASSFLVSPRAEAFF. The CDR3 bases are TGTGCCAGCAGCTTCCTGGTGAGCCCCCGAGCTGAAGCTTTCTTT.

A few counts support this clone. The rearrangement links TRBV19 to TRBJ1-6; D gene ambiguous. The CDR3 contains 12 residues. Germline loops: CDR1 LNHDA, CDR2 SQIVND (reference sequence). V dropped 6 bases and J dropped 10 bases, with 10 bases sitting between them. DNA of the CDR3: TGTGCCAGTAGCGACCCAGGATCACCCCTCCACTTT. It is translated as CASSDPGSPLHF.

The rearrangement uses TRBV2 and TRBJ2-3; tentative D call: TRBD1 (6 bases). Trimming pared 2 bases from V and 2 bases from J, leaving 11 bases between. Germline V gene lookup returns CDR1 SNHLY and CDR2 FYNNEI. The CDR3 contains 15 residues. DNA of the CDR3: TGTGCCAGCAGTGAATGGACAGCAGTCACAGATACGCAGTATTTT. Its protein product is CASSEWTAVTDTQYF.

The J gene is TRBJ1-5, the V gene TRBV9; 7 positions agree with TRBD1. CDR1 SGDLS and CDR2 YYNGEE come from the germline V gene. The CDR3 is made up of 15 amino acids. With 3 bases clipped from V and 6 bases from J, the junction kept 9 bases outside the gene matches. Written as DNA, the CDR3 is TGTGCCAGCAGCGCCGGAGGGGGCGGGGGTCAGCCCCAGCATTTT. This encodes CASSAGGGGGQPQHF.

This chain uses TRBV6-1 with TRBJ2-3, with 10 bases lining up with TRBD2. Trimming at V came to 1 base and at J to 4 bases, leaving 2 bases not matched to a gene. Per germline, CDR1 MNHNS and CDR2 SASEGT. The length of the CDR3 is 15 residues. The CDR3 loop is CASSEGLAGSDTQYF. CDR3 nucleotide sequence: TGTGCCAGCAGTGAAGGACTAGCGGGCTCAGATACGCAGTATTTT.

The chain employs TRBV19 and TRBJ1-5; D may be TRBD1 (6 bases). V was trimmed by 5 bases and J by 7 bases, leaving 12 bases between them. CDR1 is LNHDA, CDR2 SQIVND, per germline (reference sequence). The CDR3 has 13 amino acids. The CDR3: CASSGRDNQPQHF. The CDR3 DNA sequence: TGTGCCAGTAGTGGTAGGGACAACCAGCCCCAGCATTTT.

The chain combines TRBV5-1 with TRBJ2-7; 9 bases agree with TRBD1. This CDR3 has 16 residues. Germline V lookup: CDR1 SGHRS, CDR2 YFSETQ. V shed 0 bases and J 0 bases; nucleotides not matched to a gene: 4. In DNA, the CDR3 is TGCGCCAGCAGCTTGGGAACAGGGGGCTACTCCTACGAGCAGTACTTC. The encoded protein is CASSLGTGGYSYEQYF.

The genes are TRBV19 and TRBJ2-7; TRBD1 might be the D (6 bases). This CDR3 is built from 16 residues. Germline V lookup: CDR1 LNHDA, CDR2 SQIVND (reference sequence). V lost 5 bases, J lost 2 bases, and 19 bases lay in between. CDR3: CASSLTGPSFPYEQYF. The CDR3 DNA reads TGTGCCAGTAGTTTGACAGGTCCCTCCTTTCCCTACGAGCAGTACTTC.

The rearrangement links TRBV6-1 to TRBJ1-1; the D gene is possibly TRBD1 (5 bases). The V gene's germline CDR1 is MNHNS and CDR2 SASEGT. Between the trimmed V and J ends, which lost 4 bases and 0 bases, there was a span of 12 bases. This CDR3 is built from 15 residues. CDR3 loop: CASSVTGRLNTEAFF. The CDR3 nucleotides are TGTGCCAGCAGTGTAACGGGGCGCTTGAACACTGAAGCTTTCTTT.

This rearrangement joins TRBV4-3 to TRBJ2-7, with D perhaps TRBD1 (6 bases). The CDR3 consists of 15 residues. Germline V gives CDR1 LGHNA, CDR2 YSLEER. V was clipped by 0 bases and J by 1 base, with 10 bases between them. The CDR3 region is CASSQDRTVSYEQYF. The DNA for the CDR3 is TGCGCCAGCAGCCAAGATAGGACAGTGTCCTACGAGCAGTACTTC.

CDR3 loop: CASSRRDRGLTGELFF. CDR3 nucleotides: TGCGCCAGCAGCCGCCGGGACAGGGGATTAACCGGGGAGCTGTTTTTT. The rearrangement links TRBV4-3 to TRBJ2-2; 10 bases are shared with TRBD1. Trimming at V came to 4 bases and at J to 5 bases, leaving 7 bases not matched to a gene. Looked up from germline, CDR1 is LGHNA and CDR2 is YSLEER. CDR3 length: 16 residues.

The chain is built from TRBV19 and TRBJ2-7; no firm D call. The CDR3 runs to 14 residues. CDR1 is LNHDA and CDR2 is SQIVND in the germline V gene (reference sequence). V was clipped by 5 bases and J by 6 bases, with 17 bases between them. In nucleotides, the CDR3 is TGTGCCAGTAGTTTCAGAGAGATGGTGACCGAGCAGTACTTC. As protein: CASSFREMVTEQYF.

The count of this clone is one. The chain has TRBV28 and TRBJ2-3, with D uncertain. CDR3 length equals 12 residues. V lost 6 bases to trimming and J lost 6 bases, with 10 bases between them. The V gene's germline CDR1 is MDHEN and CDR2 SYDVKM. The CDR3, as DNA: TGTGCCAGCAGCACTCTAGAGGATACGCAGTATTTT. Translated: CASSTLEDTQYF.

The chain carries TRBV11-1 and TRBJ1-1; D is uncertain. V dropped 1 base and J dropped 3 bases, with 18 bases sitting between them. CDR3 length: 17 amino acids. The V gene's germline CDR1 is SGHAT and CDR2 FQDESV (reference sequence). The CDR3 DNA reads TGTGCCAGCAGCTTAGGCCCTCGGTTGGCTGGGGACACTGAAGCTTTCTTT. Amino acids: CASSLGPRLAGDTEAFF.

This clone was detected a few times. CDR3: CASSLLAGDPQSSYNEQFF. CDR3 DNA: TGTGCCAGCAGTTTACTAGCGGGGGACCCACAGAGCTCCTACAATGAGCAGTTCTTC. The chain links TRBV27 to TRBJ2-1; 10 bases are shared with TRBD2. The V gene's germline CDR1 is MNHEY and CDR2 SMNVEV (reference sequence). This CDR3 has 19 amino acids. Germline trimming cut 2 bases from V and 0 bases from J; bases unmatched to any gene: 10.

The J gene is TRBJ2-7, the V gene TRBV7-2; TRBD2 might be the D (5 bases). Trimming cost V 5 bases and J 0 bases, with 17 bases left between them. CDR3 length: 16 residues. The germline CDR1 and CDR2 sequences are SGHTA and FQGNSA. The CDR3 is CASSAKILGGSYEQYF. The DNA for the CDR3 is TGTGCCAGCAGCGCCAAAATACTCGGAGGCTCCTACGAGCAGTACTTC. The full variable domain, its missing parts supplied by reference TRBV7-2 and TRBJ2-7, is GAGVSQSPSNKVTEKGKDVELRCDPISGHTALYWYRQSLGQGLEFLIYFQGNSAPDKSGLPSDRFSAERTGGSVSTLTIQRTQQEDSAVYLCASSAKILGGSYEQYFGPGTRLTVT.

DNA for the CDR3: TGTGCCAGCAGCCTTCCGGGACAGGGGTATGGCTACACCTTC. It specifies CASSLPGQGYGYTF. V gene TRBV7-9 combines with J gene TRBJ1-2; TRBD1 matches 10 bases. V trimming: 5 bases; J trimming: 5 bases; junction bases outside the gene matches: 5. CDR3 size: 14 residues. CDR1 and CDR2 (germline): SEHNR, FQNEAQ (reference sequence).